The present T cell receptor (beta chain) was sequenced within a study of OX40 agonist ivuxolimab in advanced cancers. Study at large: A mean age of around 63 years, range 23 to 79, was recorded, and approximately 80% were male. Patients achieving partial responses numbered three: one hepatocellular carcinoma case and two cutaneous melanoma cases.

Findings and caveats of the study: Some of the lowest clonal expansion was seen in partial responders at 0.1-3.0 mg/kg. Nonresponders included some who also had low normalized T-cell clonal expansion.

With regard to this clone: Antigen specificity is unknown.

V lost 0 bases, J lost 7 bases, and 10 bases lay in between. Germline CDR1 reads SGHNT; CDR2 reads YYREEE (reference sequence). The CDR3 length is 13 residues. This table comes from immunoSEQ multiplex PCR, and its TCRdb copy is limited to in-frame clones, with some not included. The table records over 35,000 clones, 74% of them present only once. The sequences come from CD4+ or CD8+ T cells sorted from blood, collected in a trial of the OX40 agonist ivuxolimab. This chain connects TRBV5-4 to TRBJ1-2, with D hard to call. The sequence came from an adult with an advanced solid tumor such as melanoma, head and neck, liver or kidney cancer. CDR3 nucleotide sequence: TGTGCCAGCAGCTTGGTATCAGGTAGTGGCTACACCTTC. It is translated as CASSLVSGSGYTF.